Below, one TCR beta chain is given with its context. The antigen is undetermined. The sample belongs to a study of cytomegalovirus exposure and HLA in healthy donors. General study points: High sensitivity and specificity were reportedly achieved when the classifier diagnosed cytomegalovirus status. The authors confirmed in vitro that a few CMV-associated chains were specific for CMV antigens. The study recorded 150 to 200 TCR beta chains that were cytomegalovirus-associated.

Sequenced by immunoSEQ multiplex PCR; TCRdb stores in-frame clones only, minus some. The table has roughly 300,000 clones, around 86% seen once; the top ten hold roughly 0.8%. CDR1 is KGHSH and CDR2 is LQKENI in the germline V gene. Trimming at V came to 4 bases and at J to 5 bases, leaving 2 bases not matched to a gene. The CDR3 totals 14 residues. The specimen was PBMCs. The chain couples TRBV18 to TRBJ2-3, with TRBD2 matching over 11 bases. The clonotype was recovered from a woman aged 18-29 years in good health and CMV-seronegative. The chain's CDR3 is CASSRGTSGDTQYF. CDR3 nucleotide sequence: TGTGCCAGCTCACGGGGGACTAGCGGAGATACGCAGTATTTT.